The rows below give T cell receptor beta chains drawn from one sample of a study of identifying expanded T cells in peripheral blood. The method was immunoSEQ multiplex PCR; TCRdb's version includes in-frame clones alone and lacks a portion of them. The data contain fewer than 55,000 clones, roughly 82% of them singletons. Specimen: blood. The source is a person aged 18 to 75 in good health. CDR3s include the opening cysteine and the closing phenylalanine or tryptophan. The D gene is left open where the match is weak. Size tells how often a clone was seen (once, few, many) or the class of an expanded clone, and some rows leave it out.

V	J	D	size	CDR3	DNA
TRBV25-1	TRBJ2-7	TRBD1	.	CASSRDSSLAEQYF	TGTGCCAGCAGTCGGGACAGTAGCCTAGCCGAGCAGTACTTC
TRBV19	TRBJ2-1	TRBD1	.	CASSRRDSRSNEQFF	TGTGCCAGTAGTCGCCGGGACAGCAGATCCAATGAGCAGTTCTTC
TRBV6-1	TRBJ2-2	TRBD1	once	CASSESQGAKSGELFF	TGTGCCAGCAGTGAAAGTCAGGGGGCAAAGTCCGGGGAGCTGTTTTTT
TRBV5-1	TRBJ1-2	.	.	CASSPGVEGRDGYTF	TGCGCCAGCAGCCCCGGGGTCGAGGGCCGGGATGGCTACACCTTC
TRBV9	TRBJ2-4	TRBD2	.	CASSTPRSSGAKNIQYF	TGTGCCAGCAGCACCCCTCGGTCTAGCGGGGCCAAAAACATTCAGTACTTC
TRBV9	TRBJ1-4	.	.	CASSVGWANEKLFF	TGTGCCAGCAGCGTAGGATGGGCTAATGAAAAACTGTTTTTT
TRBV25-1	TRBJ1-3	.	few	CASSERLHGGNTIYF	TGTGCCAGCAGTGAACGTCTGCATGGGGGAAACACCATATATTTT
TRBV19	TRBJ2-7	TRBD1	.	CASGDRANEQYF	TGTGCCAGTGGGGACAGGGCGAACGAGCAGTACTTC
TRBV7-2	TRBJ2-2	TRBD2	.	CASSRGLAPGELFF	TGTGCCAGCAGCCGGGGACTAGCTCCCGGGGAGCTGTTTTTT
TRBV6-6	TRBJ2-1	.	.	CASSFNRGGDEQFF	TGTGCCAGCAGCTTCAACAGGGGAGGGGATGAGCAGTTCTTC
TRBV29-1	TRBJ1-5	.	.	CSAGTDNQPQHF	TGCAGCGCCGGGACGGATAATCAGCCCCAGCATTTT
TRBV6-1	TRBJ2-6	.	.	CASSEDASGANVLTF	TGTGCCAGCAGTGAAGACGCCTCTGGGGCCAACGTCCTGACTTTC
TRBV5-4	TRBJ2-3	.	.	CASSRMTGRFTDTQYF	TGTGCCAGCAGCCGGATGACAGGCAGATTCACAGATACGCAGTATTTT
TRBV27	TRBJ2-7	.	.	CASSTGPTPGEQYF	TGTGCCAGCAGTACGGGACCGACTCCTGGGGAGCAGTACTTC
TRBV27	TRBJ2-1	TRBD2	.	CASSSPGLAGGVGDEQFF	TGTGCCAGCAGTTCACCCGGACTAGCGGGGGGGGTGGGGGATGAGCAGTTCTTC
TRBV4-1	TRBJ2-7	.	.	CASSHGFLTYEQYF	TGCGCCAGCAGCCACGGCTTTTTAACCTACGAGCAGTACTTC
TRBV5-5	TRBJ2-3	.	.	CASSLIGPDTQYF	TGTGCCAGCAGCTTGATTGGGCCTGATACGCAGTATTTT
TRBV6-5	TRBJ1-1	.	.	CASRPMGLTEAFF	TGTGCCAGCAGGCCGATGGGTCTCACTGAAGCTTTCTTT
TRBV5-1	TRBJ1-1	TRBD1	.	CASSGTTGGMRNTEAFF	TGCGCCAGCAGCGGAACGACAGGGGGCATGAGGAACACTGAAGCTTTCTTT
TRBV11-2	TRBJ2-7	.	few	CASSLGADPYEQYF	TGTGCCAGCAGCTTAGGTGCGGACCCCTACGAGCAGTACTTC
TRBV7-6	TRBJ1-1	.	.	CASSLERGQNTEAFF	TGTGCCAGCAGCTTAGAGCGGGGTCAGAACACTGAAGCTTTCTTT
TRBV5-1	TRBJ2-3	TRBD1	.	CASSTGQGMDTQYF	TGCGCCAGCAGCACGGGACAGGGGATGGATACGCAGTATTTT
TRBV18	TRBJ2-3	TRBD2	many	CASSPRTGGQYF	TGTGCCAGCTCACCAAGGACGGGGGGGCAGTATTTT
TRBV5-1	TRBJ2-2	.	.	CASSTTSTGELFF	TGCGCCAGCAGCACTACTAGCACCGGGGAGCTGTTTTTT
TRBV5-5	TRBJ1-1	.	.	CASSLSRAEAFF	TGTGCCAGCAGCTTAAGCCGGGCTGAAGCTTTCTTT
TRBV18	TRBJ2-2	.	.	CASCFGENTGELFF	TGTGCCAGCTGCTTCGGAGAGAACACCGGGGAGCTGTTTTTT
TRBV6-6	TRBJ1-3	.	.	CASSYGDKSSGNTIYF	TGTGCCAGCAGTTACGGCGACAAGAGCTCTGGAAACACCATATATTTT
TRBV5-4	TRBJ2-2	TRBD1	.	CASSSRRQGAGELFF	TGTGCCAGCAGCTCCCGGCGACAGGGGGCCGGGGAGCTGTTTTTT
TRBV19	TRBJ1-2	.	.	CASSIDGTWSYGYTF	TGTGCCAGTAGTATAGATGGAACCTGGAGCTATGGCTACACCTTC
TRBV7-9	TRBJ1-3	.	.	CASSLREGSGNTIYF	TGTGCCAGCAGCCTCCGTGAGGGCTCTGGAAACACCATATATTTT
TRBV4-3	TRBJ2-7	.	.	CASSQGQGMSYEQYF	TGCGCCAGCAGCCAAGGCCAGGGTATGTCCTACGAGCAGTACTTC
TRBV7-9	TRBJ1-1	.	.	CASSASGSGEAFF	TGTGCCAGCAGCGCCTCCGGCTCAGGGGAAGCTTTCTTT
TRBV9	TRBJ2-2	.	few	CASSVGPRFTGELFF	TGTGCCAGCAGCGTAGGGCCTAGATTTACCGGGGAGCTGTTTTTT
TRBV14	TRBJ1-2	.	.	CASSQGLKRGGSYGYTF	TGTGCCAGCAGCCAAGGGCTTAAGAGGGGGGGGAGCTATGGCTACACCTTC
TRBV4-2	TRBJ2-3	.	.	CASSQESSLARRTDTQYF	TGTGCCAGCAGCCAAGAGTCTTCACTAGCTCGGCGCACAGATACGCAGTATTTT
TRBV19	TRBJ1-5	.	.	CASSMDEYNQPQHF	TGTGCCAGTAGTATGGATGAATACAATCAGCCCCAGCATTTT
TRBV30	TRBJ2-1	.	few	CAWSPGSSYNEQFF	TGTGCCTGGAGTCCCGGGAGCTCCTACAATGAGCAGTTCTTC
TRBV30	TRBJ1-2	.	.	CAWSEGLYGYTF	TGTGCCTGGAGTGAAGGGCTCTATGGCTACACCTTC
TRBV11-3	TRBJ2-7	TRBD1	.	CASSLLSGGFSYEQYF	TGTGCCAGCAGCTTACTATCAGGGGGTTTCTCCTACGAGCAGTACTTC
TRBV25-1	TRBJ2-2	.	.	CASSLRQSGELFF	TGTGCCAGCAGTCTGAGACAAAGCGGGGAGCTGTTTTTT
TRBV6-5	TRBJ1-5	TRBD1	.	CASRKGQGHYQPQHF	TGTGCCAGCAGAAAAGGACAGGGGCATTATCAGCCCCAGCATTTT
TRBV9	TRBJ1-2	TRBD1	few	CASSKRPQGDVGYTF	TGTGCCAGCAGCAAAAGACCACAGGGGGACGTTGGCTACACCTTC
TRBV4-2	TRBJ2-5	TRBD2	.	CASSQDGLREGLIETQYF	TGTGCCAGCAGCCAAGATGGATTGCGGGAGGGCCTGATAGAGACCCAGTACTTC
TRBV27	TRBJ1-2	.	once	CASSFLAAGALNYGYTF	TGTGCCAGCAGTTTCCTAGCCGCCGGAGCTCTGAACTATGGCTACACCTTC
TRBV19	TRBJ1-2	TRBD1	.	CASSITRGEGGYTF	TGTGCCAGTAGTATAACCAGGGGGGAAGGAGGCTACACCTTC
TRBV29-1	TRBJ2-4	.	once	CSVEGPRGKNIQYF	TGCAGCGTTGAGGGTCCGAGGGGCAAAAACATTCAGTACTTC
TRBV11-2	TRBJ2-3	.	.	CASSFFRGSADTQYF	TGTGCCAGCAGCTTCTTCCGGGGGAGTGCAGATACGCAGTATTTT
TRBV2	TRBJ2-5	.	.	CASKYQRATQETQYF	TGTGCCAGCAAGTACCAGCGGGCTACACAAGAGACCCAGTACTTC
TRBV5-1	TRBJ2-1	.	many	CASSLTGYNEQFF	TGCGCCAGCAGCCTGACAGGCTACAATGAGCAGTTCTTC
TRBV18	TRBJ1-1	.	.	CASSRDPYPGTEAFF	TGTGCCAGCTCTCGGGATCCCTACCCAGGCACTGAAGCTTTCTTT
TRBV11-2	TRBJ1-2	.	.	CASSGLGTLGGYTF	TGTGCCAGCAGCGGACTCGGGACTCTTGGTGGCTACACCTTC